This T cell receptor (beta chain) derives from a study of cytomegalovirus exposure and HLA in healthy donors. Clones were sequenced by immunoSEQ multiplex PCR, and TCRdb holds only the in-frame ones, with some missing. The sample has roughly 100,000 clones; about 95% are singletons. In the case of this clone: What it binds is not known.

Trimming pared 0 bases from V and 6 bases from J, leaving 18 bases between. This CDR3 has 16 residues. Germline CDR1 MNHEY, CDR2 SMNVEV (reference sequence). Whole-study results and caveats: As was reported, the classifier diagnosed cytomegalovirus status with high specificity and sensitivity. In vitro, three CMV-associated chains proved specific for CMV antigens. TCR clusters originating in the first cohort tended to co-occur in the approximately 120 validation repertoires, according to a later analysis.

This TCR was recovered from a woman younger than 35 in good health and CMV-seronegative. Sequenced sample: PBMCs. V usage is TRBV27 and J usage is TRBJ2-7; possible D gene TRBD1, 6 bases. CDR3 in DNA: TGTGCCAGCAGTTTATCGAGTTCAGGGGTAGGCTCCGAGCAGTACTTC. Translated: CASSLSSSGVGSEQYF.